One and the same sample provided the 12 T cell receptor beta chains below, sequenced in a study of a mutant IDH1 vaccine in newly diagnosed glioma. These TCRs are of unknown antigen specificity. Generated by immunoSEQ multiplex PCR, the TCRdb table keeps only in-frame clones and is missing some. This sample has over 45,000 clones; approximately 82% occur once, and the top ten carry around 3.4%. Time point given: week 5, during vaccination. Doses of 300 ug of mutant IDH1 20-mer peptide were given with topical imiquimod. Sequenced material: PBMCs, taken from a glioma patient whose treatment included an IDH1 peptide vaccine. The receptors shown here come from a man between 25 and 39 years old with glioma.

This clone was counted once. This rearrangement joins TRBV5-1 to TRBJ1-2, with 11 bases identical to TRBD1. Germline values: CDR1 SGHRS, CDR2 YFSETQ. V was pared by 3 bases and J by 7 bases, with 5 bases of the junction left unmatched. The CDR3 consists of 14 residues. Written as DNA, the CDR3 is TGCGCCAGCAGCTACGGACAGGGGGCCGGTGGCTACACCTTC. It translates to CASSYGQGAGGYTF. Supplemented by reference TRBV5-1 and TRBJ1-2, the full variable domain reads KAGVTQTPRYLIKTRGQQVTLSCSPISGHRSVSWYQQTPGQGLQFLFEYFSETQRNKGNFPGRFSGRQFSNSRSEMNVSTLELGDSALYLCASSYGQGAGGYTFGSGTRLTVV.

J is TRBJ2-1 and V is TRBV6-5; the D gene could be TRBD1 or TRBD2 (7 bases each). Germline CDR1 reads MNHEY; CDR2 reads SVGAGI. CDR3 length: 14 amino acids. The V end lost 5 bases, the J end lost 9 bases, and 17 bases lay between the germline ends. The CDR3 DNA is TGTGCCAGCAGTAAGCCACAGGGGAGGGGTGAGCAGTTCTTC. Translated, it gives CASSKPQGRGEQFF.

V usage is TRBV10-2 and J usage is TRBJ1-1, with D unresolved. The CDR3 is made up of 12 amino acids. Germline V lookup: CDR1 WSHSY, CDR2 SAAADI. V dropped 8 bases and J dropped 3 bases, with 10 bases sitting between them. In nucleotides, the CDR3 is TGCGCCAGCGAAGGTTCGGACACTGAAGCTTTCTTT. This gives the protein CASEGSDTEAFF.

The chain carries TRBV5-1 and TRBJ2-5; TRBD1 aligns across 7 bases. CDR3 length: 14 residues. Losses at the gene ends were 3 bases for V and 5 bases for J; bases not matched to a gene: 7. Germline V gene lookup returns CDR1 SGHRS and CDR2 YFSETQ. The CDR3 sequence is CASSSTGKGETQYF. The CDR3, as DNA: TGCGCCAGCAGCTCGACAGGGAAGGGGGAGACCCAGTACTTC. The whole variable domain, filled in from reference TRBV5-1 and TRBJ2-5, reads KAGVTQTPRYLIKTRGQQVTLSCSPISGHRSVSWYQQTPGQGLQFLFEYFSETQRNKGNFPGRFSGRQFSNSRSEMNVSTLELGDSALYLCASSSTGKGETQYFGPGTRLLVL.

This clone was detected once. The chain recombines TRBV5-6 with TRBJ2-3; D assignment may be TRBD1 or TRBD2 (5 bases each). CDR1 and CDR2 (germline): SGHDT, YYEEEE. V lost 4 bases and J 5 bases, leaving 11 bases between the germline ends. The CDR3 spans 13 residues. CDR3 DNA: TGTGCCAGCAGCCAATGGGGACGAGATACGCAGTATTTT. It translates to CASSQWGRDTQYF.

This clone was counted between two and nine times. J is TRBJ1-1 and V is TRBV4-1, with no clear D. The CDR3 spans 11 residues. Trimming cost V 2 bases and J 6 bases, with 4 bases left between them. Germline values: CDR1 MGHRA, CDR2 YSYEKL. In nucleotides, the CDR3 is TGCGCCAGCAGCCAACTGGCTGAAGCTTTCTTT. Its translation: CASSQLAEAFF.

This rearrangement joins TRBV11-2 to TRBJ2-7; 9 bases align to TRBD1. V was pared by 5 bases and J by 2 bases, with 10 bases of the junction left unmatched. The germline V gene has CDR1 SGHAT and CDR2 FQNNGV. This CDR3 is 16 amino acids long. CDR3 in DNA: TGTGCCAGCAGCCCTAAAGGACAGGGGAAAACCTACGAGCAGTACTTC. This codes for CASSPKGQGKTYEQYF.

V usage is TRBV18 and J usage is TRBJ2-5, with D possibly matching TRBD1 (6 bases). The J call is in doubt because the DNA end fits TRBJ2-7 better. The CDR3 has 14 residues. Germline assignment: CDR1 KGHSH and CDR2 LQKENI. The CDR3 protein is CASSPQGSFYEQYF. CDR3 nucleotide sequence: TGTGCCAGCTCACCTCAGGGGTCCTTCTACGAGCAGTACTTC.

This chain links TRBV10-2 with TRBJ1-5; 7 positions agree with TRBD1. The V gene end was trimmed by 7 bases and the J gene end by 5 bases; junction bases not matched to a gene: 5. CDR1 and CDR2 (germline): WSHSY, SAAADI. CDR3 size: 13 residues. The CDR3 region is CASNRQGDQPQHF. CDR3 nucleotides: TGCGCCAGCAATAGACAGGGCGATCAGCCCCAGCATTTT.

The V call is TRBV7-6, the J call TRBJ2-7, with 7 bases lining up with TRBD1. Germline loops: CDR1 SGHVS, CDR2 FNYEAQ. This CDR3 has 15 residues. V lost 2 bases, J lost 5 bases, and 9 bases stayed unmatched. The CDR3 DNA reads TGTGCCAGCAGCTTAAACAGGGGACCTGGGAACGAGCAGTACTTC. This codes for CASSLNRGPGNEQYF.

The CDR3 sequence: CASREELVGRAETQYF. The CDR3 nucleotides read TGTGCCAGCAGGGAAGAGCTAGTGGGGCGGGCGGAGACCCAGTACTTC. The chain couples TRBV7-8 to TRBJ2-5, with D perhaps TRBD1 or TRBD2 (5 bases each). Germline CDR1 SGHVS, CDR2 FQNEAQ. The CDR3 spans 16 residues. Deletions cut 6 bases from V and 5 bases from J, with 22 bases between. Supplemented by reference TRBV7-8 and TRBJ2-5, the full variable domain reads GAGVSQSPRYKVAKRGQDVALRCDPISGHVSLFWYQQALGQGPEFLTYFQNEAQLDKSGLPSDRFFAERPEGSVSTLKIQRTQQEDSAVYLCASREELVGRAETQYFGPGTRLLVL.

The V call is TRBV29-1, the J call TRBJ2-7; maybe TRBD1 (6 bases). V was shortened by 4 bases and J by 5 bases, with 6 bases between the two germline ends. Germline assignment: CDR1 SQVTM and CDR2 ANQGSEA. This CDR3 spans 10 amino acids. CDR3 loop: CSVGTDEQYF. The CDR3 DNA follows: TGCAGCGTTGGGACAGACGAGCAGTACTTC.